A selection of T cell receptor beta chains follows, all from one sample in a study of T cell responses to AZD1222 COVID-19 vaccine. Using immunoSEQ multiplex PCR, the repertoire was profiled, and TCRdb retains in-frame clones only, with some absent. This sample carries 89,000 or so clones, approximately 86% of them seen once, and the ten largest clones take over 7.5%. The input for sequencing was peripheral blood, taken on day 0 of AZD1222 vaccination. Receptors were obtained from an adult in good health. The CDR3 runs from the conserved cysteine through the conserved F or W. Each record gives: D gene, V gene, J gene, clone size, CDR3 DNA, CDR3 protein. A D gene is named only where the DNA matches it firmly. Not all rows give a size; the values are once, few, many and, for expanded clones, a class.

d_gene: TRBD1
v_gene: TRBV28
j_gene: TRBJ1-2
abundance: NA
CDR3nt: TGTGCCAGCAGCCCCCTCGGGTGGACATCAGGGGGTGGCTACACCTTC
CDR3aa: CASSPLGWTSGGGYTF

d_gene: TRBD1
v_gene: TRBV15
j_gene: TRBJ1-5
abundance: NA
CDR3nt: TGTGCCACCAGCAGAGCCTTTACAGGGGGCCATCAGCCCCAGCATTTT
CDR3aa: CATSRAFTGGHQPQHF

d_gene: TRBD2
v_gene: TRBV14
j_gene: TRBJ2-7
abundance: few
CDR3nt: TGTGCCAGCAGCCCAGCGGGAGGAGGATACGAGCAGTACTTC
CDR3aa: CASSPAGGGYEQYF

d_gene: NA
v_gene: TRBV5-1
j_gene: TRBJ2-7
abundance: NA
CDR3nt: TGCGCCAGCAGAAAACAGGGCTCCCCCTACGAGCAGTACTTC
CDR3aa: CASRKQGSPYEQYF

d_gene: NA
v_gene: TRBV6-1
j_gene: TRBJ1-2
abundance: NA
CDR3nt: TGTGCCAGCAGTGAAGAGAGTTTCTATGGCTACACCTTC
CDR3aa: CASSEESFYGYTF

d_gene: NA
v_gene: TRBV24-1
j_gene: TRBJ2-7
abundance: NA
CDR3nt: TGTGCCACCAGTGAGTCTCGTGAGGGAAGTCGCTACGAGCAGTACTTC
CDR3aa: CATSESREGSRYEQYF

d_gene: NA
v_gene: TRBV28
j_gene: TRBJ2-7
abundance: NA
CDR3nt: TGTGCCAGCAGTTTAAACCTTTACGAGCAGTACTTC
CDR3aa: CASSLNLYEQYF

d_gene: NA
v_gene: TRBV5-5
j_gene: TRBJ1-5
abundance: NA
CDR3nt: TGTGCCAGCAGCCAGAGTAGTCCGAGCAATCAGCCCCAGCATTTT
CDR3aa: CASSQSSPSNQPQHF

d_gene: NA
v_gene: TRBV5-6
j_gene: TRBJ1-5
abundance: few
CDR3nt: TGTGCCAGCAGCTTGGGACAGGAGAGCAATCAGCCCCAGCATTTT
CDR3aa: CASSLGQESNQPQHF

d_gene: NA
v_gene: TRBV28
j_gene: TRBJ1-4
abundance: NA
CDR3nt: TGTGCCAGCAGTTTAGGCGACAGGACGGAAAAACTGTTTTTT
CDR3aa: CASSLGDRTEKLFF

d_gene: NA
v_gene: TRBV28
j_gene: TRBJ1-1
abundance: NA
CDR3nt: TGTGCCAGCAGTCCAACCGGGACACCTCACACTGAAGCTTTCTTT
CDR3aa: CASSPTGTPHTEAFF

d_gene: TRBD1
v_gene: TRBV7-2
j_gene: TRBJ1-2
abundance: NA
CDR3nt: TGTGCCAGCAGCTCCCTGGGGACAGGGGGCGGCTACACCTTC
CDR3aa: CASSSLGTGGGYTF

d_gene: NA
v_gene: TRBV5-4
j_gene: TRBJ1-3
abundance: NA
CDR3nt: TGTGCCAGCAGCTTGGACCCGGGGCCTGGAAACACCATATATTTT
CDR3aa: CASSLDPGPGNTIYF

d_gene: NA
v_gene: TRBV21-1
j_gene: TRBJ2-4
abundance: NA
CDR3nt: TGTGCCAGCAGTTCGGGAAGGCTAGCCAAAAACATTCAGTACTTC
CDR3aa: CASSSGRLAKNIQYF

d_gene: TRBD2
v_gene: TRBV4-2
j_gene: TRBJ2-6
abundance: NA
CDR3nt: TGTGCCAGCAGCCCGACTAGCGGGAGCTCTGGGGCCAACGTCCTGACTTTC
CDR3aa: CASSPTSGSSGANVLTF

d_gene: NA
v_gene: TRBV7-3
j_gene: TRBJ2-2
abundance: NA
CDR3nt: TGTGCCAGCAGCGTACAGGGAGGGCGGCGCACCGGGGAGCTGTTTTTT
CDR3aa: CASSVQGGRRTGELFF

d_gene: TRBD2
v_gene: TRBV5-1
j_gene: TRBJ2-3
abundance: NA
CDR3nt: TGCGCCAGCAGCCGCGGGACTAGCGGTAGCACAGATACGCAGTATTTT
CDR3aa: CASSRGTSGSTDTQYF

d_gene: TRBD2
v_gene: TRBV12-5
j_gene: TRBJ2-1
abundance: NA
CDR3nt: TGTGCTAGTGGTTTGGTTCAAGAGCGGGAGATCGATGAGCAGTTCTTC
CDR3aa: CASGLVQEREIDEQFF

d_gene: NA
v_gene: TRBV12-3/TRBV12-4
j_gene: TRBJ2-2
abundance: NA
CDR3nt: TGTGCCAGCAGTTTACACCCCGGGGAGCTGTTTTTT
CDR3aa: CASSLHPGELFF

d_gene: TRBD1
v_gene: TRBV19
j_gene: TRBJ1-2
abundance: NA
CDR3nt: TGTGCCAGTATCGGACAGGGGCTGCCCATAGGTGGCTACACCTTC
CDR3aa: CASIGQGLPIGGYTF

d_gene: NA
v_gene: TRBV9
j_gene: TRBJ1-2
abundance: NA
CDR3nt: TGTGCCAGCAGCGTAGGTGGGGACTATGGCTACACCTTC
CDR3aa: CASSVGGDYGYTF

d_gene: TRBD2
v_gene: TRBV2
j_gene: TRBJ2-1
abundance: NA
CDR3nt: TGTGCCAGCAGGAGGGGACTAGCGGTTCAGGATGAGCAGTTCTTC
CDR3aa: CASRRGLAVQDEQFF

d_gene: NA
v_gene: TRBV6-6
j_gene: TRBJ1-6
abundance: NA
CDR3nt: TGTGCCAGCAGTTACGGGGACGCCTTTCGTTCACCCCTCCACTTT
CDR3aa: CASSYGDAFRSPLHF

d_gene: NA
v_gene: TRBV2
j_gene: TRBJ2-1
abundance: NA
CDR3nt: TGTGCCAGCAGAGGGACCGCCAGCGATGAGCAGTTCTTC
CDR3aa: CASRGTASDEQFF

d_gene: TRBD2
v_gene: TRBV7-2
j_gene: TRBJ2-5
abundance: once
CDR3nt: TGTGCCAGCAGCTCGATACTAGCGGGAGTAAAGACCCAGTACTTC
CDR3aa: CASSSILAGVKTQYF

d_gene: NA
v_gene: TRBV4-3
j_gene: TRBJ1-1
abundance: few
CDR3nt: TGCGCCAGCAGCCAAGATATGGCAGGGCATTACACTGAAGCTTTCTTT
CDR3aa: CASSQDMAGHYTEAFF

d_gene: NA
v_gene: TRBV20-1
j_gene: TRBJ2-3
abundance: NA
CDR3nt: TGCAGTGCTAGTGCAGGGACTAGCACAGATACGCAGTATTTT
CDR3aa: CSASAGTSTDTQYF

d_gene: TRBD1
v_gene: TRBV3-1/TRBV3-2
j_gene: TRBJ1-2
abundance: once
CDR3nt: TGTGCCAGCAGTCAACAGGGGCCCTATGGCTACACCTTC
CDR3aa: CASSQQGPYGYTF

d_gene: NA
v_gene: TRBV12-3/TRBV12-4
j_gene: TRBJ1-1
abundance: few
CDR3nt: TGTGCCAGCAGCCTCCCGAGGAGGGAAGCTTTCTTT
CDR3aa: CASSLPRREAFF

d_gene: NA
v_gene: TRBV28
j_gene: TRBJ2-1
abundance: NA
CDR3nt: TGTGCCAGCAGTTTGGCTACCTCATATGAGCAGTTCTTC
CDR3aa: CASSLATSYEQFF

d_gene: TRBD2
v_gene: TRBV7-2
j_gene: TRBJ2-1
abundance: few
CDR3nt: TGTGCCAGCAGCTGGGGACTAGCGGAGCACAATGAGCAGTTCTTC
CDR3aa: CASSWGLAEHNEQFF

d_gene: TRBD1
v_gene: TRBV2
j_gene: TRBJ1-4
abundance: NA
CDR3nt: TGTGCCACTAGACCGGGACAGGGTAATGAAAAACTGTTTTTT
CDR3aa: CATRPGQGNEKLFF

d_gene: TRBD1
v_gene: TRBV11-3
j_gene: TRBJ2-1
abundance: NA
CDR3nt: TGTGCCAGCAGCTCTTACGGTGGACAGGGTGGGAATGAGCAGTTCTTC
CDR3aa: CASSSYGGQGGNEQFF

d_gene: NA
v_gene: TRBV2
j_gene: TRBJ1-5
abundance: NA
CDR3nt: TGTGCCAGCAGCCGGCGGGCCAGCAATCAGCCCCAGCATTTT
CDR3aa: CASSRRASNQPQHF

d_gene: NA
v_gene: TRBV9
j_gene: TRBJ2-1
abundance: NA
CDR3nt: TGTGCCAGCAGCGTAGCTACGGGGTGGAATGAGCAGTTCTTC
CDR3aa: CASSVATGWNEQFF

d_gene: NA
v_gene: TRBV2
j_gene: TRBJ1-2
abundance: NA
CDR3nt: TGTGCCAGCAGTGAAAGACAGGCCCCGATGACTAACTATGGCTACACCTTC
CDR3aa: CASSERQAPMTNYGYTF

d_gene: TRBD1
v_gene: TRBV28
j_gene: TRBJ1-6
abundance: NA
CDR3nt: TGTGCCAGCGCGACAGGGGGTCCAGCCCTCCGGAATTCACCCCTCCACTTT
CDR3aa: CASATGGPALRNSPLHF

d_gene: NA
v_gene: TRBV5-4
j_gene: TRBJ1-2
abundance: NA
CDR3nt: TGTGCCAGCAGCTTGGGAGGGGACTATGGCTACACCTTC
CDR3aa: CASSLGGDYGYTF

d_gene: NA
v_gene: TRBV6-5
j_gene: TRBJ1-5
abundance: few
CDR3nt: TGTGCCAGCACCCCGGGCGGCAGCAATCAGCCCCAGCATTTT
CDR3aa: CASTPGGSNQPQHF

d_gene: NA
v_gene: TRBV11-3
j_gene: TRBJ2-2
abundance: NA
CDR3nt: TGTGCCAGCAGCCAGCTCTCGACCGGGGAGCTGTTTTTT
CDR3aa: CASSQLSTGELFF

d_gene: TRBD2
v_gene: TRBV4-3
j_gene: TRBJ2-3
abundance: NA
CDR3nt: TGCGCCAGCAGCCCCGGACTAGCGGGAGGGCGTGGAGATACGCAGTATTTT
CDR3aa: CASSPGLAGGRGDTQYF

d_gene: TRBD1
v_gene: TRBV3-1/TRBV3-2
j_gene: TRBJ1-2
abundance: NA
CDR3nt: TGTGCCAGCAGCCAAGAAAGGGGACAGATAGCTAACTATGGCTACACCTTC
CDR3aa: CASSQERGQIANYGYTF

d_gene: NA
v_gene: TRBV9
j_gene: TRBJ2-3
abundance: NA
CDR3nt: TGTGCCAGCAGCGTAGAATTTGGAGGCCTCACAGATACGCAGTATTTT
CDR3aa: CASSVEFGGLTDTQYF

d_gene: TRBD1
v_gene: TRBV19
j_gene: TRBJ1-4
abundance: NA
CDR3nt: TGTGCCAGTAGTATACCCGGACAGGTAGCAACTAATGAAAAACTGTTTTTT
CDR3aa: CASSIPGQVATNEKLFF

d_gene: NA
v_gene: TRBV11-3
j_gene: TRBJ1-1
abundance: NA
CDR3nt: TGTGCCAGCAGCTTGAATAGGGCGCCTGAAGCTTTCTTT
CDR3aa: CASSLNRAPEAFF

d_gene: TRBD2
v_gene: TRBV6-2/TRBV6-3
j_gene: TRBJ2-3
abundance: NA
CDR3nt: TGTGCCAGCAGTCCACGGACTAGCGGGAGACATCGCAGAGATACGCAGTATTTT
CDR3aa: CASSPRTSGRHRRDTQYF

d_gene: TRBD1
v_gene: TRBV20-1
j_gene: TRBJ1-1
abundance: many
CDR3nt: TGCAGTGCTAGTCCCGGGACAGGGGTTGAAGCTTTCTTT
CDR3aa: CSASPGTGVEAFF

d_gene: NA
v_gene: TRBV28
j_gene: TRBJ1-1
abundance: NA
CDR3nt: TGTGCCAGCAGTTACCCAGACGGCTACACTGAAGCTTTCTTT
CDR3aa: CASSYPDGYTEAFF

d_gene: NA
v_gene: TRBV28
j_gene: TRBJ2-7
abundance: once
CDR3nt: TGTGCCAGCAGCCTGGTCAACGAGCAGTACTTC
CDR3aa: CASSLVNEQYF

d_gene: NA
v_gene: TRBV7-9
j_gene: TRBJ1-1
abundance: NA
CDR3nt: TGTGCCAGCAGCTTAGCGTTTTCAGGGAACACTGAAGCTTTCTTT
CDR3aa: CASSLAFSGNTEAFF

d_gene: TRBD2
v_gene: TRBV27
j_gene: TRBJ2-4
abundance: NA
CDR3nt: TGTGCCAGCACCCGGAGCGGGAATGGGAACATTCAGTACTTC
CDR3aa: CASTRSGNGNIQYF

d_gene: TRBD1
v_gene: TRBV3-1/TRBV3-2
j_gene: TRBJ1-1
abundance: NA
CDR3nt: TGTGCCAGCAGCCCCGGACAGGGGAACACTGAAGCTTTCTTT
CDR3aa: CASSPGQGNTEAFF

d_gene: NA
v_gene: TRBV3-1/TRBV3-2
j_gene: TRBJ2-1
abundance: once
CDR3nt: TGTGCCAGCAGCCAAGGGTTTTCAGGTGAGCAGTTCTTC
CDR3aa: CASSQGFSGEQFF

d_gene: NA
v_gene: TRBV9
j_gene: TRBJ1-6
abundance: NA
CDR3nt: TGTGCCAGCAGCGTAGGCCCGGCTGTAGATTCACCCCTCCACTTT
CDR3aa: CASSVGPAVDSPLHF

d_gene: TRBD1
v_gene: TRBV18
j_gene: TRBJ1-4
abundance: NA
CDR3nt: TGTGCCAGCTCATCCGGGACAGGGGGTAATGAAAAACTGTTTTTT
CDR3aa: CASSSGTGGNEKLFF

d_gene: NA
v_gene: TRBV19
j_gene: TRBJ2-7
abundance: NA
CDR3nt: TGTGCCAGTAGTATTGGCCACCTCTACAGAGAGCAGTACTTC
CDR3aa: CASSIGHLYREQYF

d_gene: NA
v_gene: TRBV28
j_gene: TRBJ1-3
abundance: NA
CDR3nt: TGTGCCAGCAGTGAACCGGGACACCACTCTGGAAACACCATATATTTT
CDR3aa: CASSEPGHHSGNTIYF

d_gene: TRBD1
v_gene: TRBV5-6
j_gene: TRBJ1-5
abundance: NA
CDR3nt: TGTGCCAGCAGCCGAGGGGGCGGCCTACAGTACAATCAGCCCCAGCATTTT
CDR3aa: CASSRGGGLQYNQPQHF